The rows below give T cell receptor beta chains drawn from one sample of a study of T cell clones after liver transplantation. Measured with immunoSEQ multiplex PCR; TCRdb has only the in-frame clones, and not every one. The table lists 15,000 to 20,000 clones, 85% to 90% of them singletons. The source was CD8+ T cells from blood, collected roughly 3.5 years after liver transplant. These receptors all come from a human patient who received a liver transplant. These T cells may partly come from the graft donor. CDR3s include the opening cysteine and the closing phenylalanine or tryptophan. The D gene is left open where the match is weak. Clone size is given for some rows only: seen once, a few or many times, or a class if the clone is expanded.

j_call clone_size d_call v_call cdr3_nt cdr3_aa
TRBJ1-3 . TRBD1 TRBV27 TGTGCCAGCAGCTCCTCCCAGGGGGAACAGGGAAACACCATATATTTT CASSSSQGEQGNTIYF
TRBJ1-1 . . TRBV6-1 TGTGCCAGCAGTGAAGCTTGGTACACTGAAGCTTTCTTT CASSEAWYTEAFF
TRBJ1-1 . . TRBV19 TGTGCCAGTAGTATGGGAGGGTTGGCCACTGAAGCTTTCTTT CASSMGGLATEAFF
TRBJ1-5 . TRBD1 TRBV28 TGTGCCAGCAGTCTAGAACAGGGGGCTTTGATTCCGAACAATCAGCCCCAGCATTTT CASSLEQGALIPNNQPQHF
TRBJ2-7 . . TRBV19 TGTGCCAGTAGTATTGACGGGTTCTCGTACGAGCAGTACTTC CASSIDGFSYEQYF
TRBJ2-1 once . TRBV21-1 TGTGCCAGCAGCGCCCGGACTAGCGGCGACTACAATGAGCAGTTCTTC CASSARTSGDYNEQFF
TRBJ1-5 . . TRBV19 TGTGCCAGTTGGAGTCTGGGGGGACAGCCCCAGCATTTT CASWSLGGQPQHF
TRBJ2-2 . . TRBV7-9 TGTGCCAGCAGCTTAGGTGGCACCGGGGAGCTGTTTTTT CASSLGGTGELFF
TRBJ1-2 . . TRBV19 TGTGCCAGTAGTCCCGGGGACGGCCTCGTGTATGGCTACACCTTC CASSPGDGLVYGYTF
TRBJ2-2 . . TRBV19 TGTGCCAGTAGTAGGGGCCTCGGGCTAGCCGGGGAGCTGTTTTTT CASSRGLGLAGELFF
TRBJ1-2 . TRBD1 TRBV27 TGTGCCAGCAGTTTCACAGGGGCCAACTATGGCTACACCTTC CASSFTGANYGYTF
TRBJ1-1 . TRBD1 TRBV7-9 TGTGCCAGCAGACTAGACAGGGAAAGAGCTTTCTTT CASRLDRERAFF
TRBJ1-4 . TRBD1 TRBV28 TGTGCCAGCAGTTCCCCGGGACAGGGAGACGAAAAACTGTTTTTT CASSSPGQGDEKLFF
TRBJ2-1 . . TRBV13 TGTGCCAGCAGCTTAGGGTGGGGAGAAGACAATGAGCAGTTCTTC CASSLGWGEDNEQFF
TRBJ2-7 . TRBD2 TRBV28 TGTGCCAGCAGTTTCCTAGGACTAGCGGAAAGGGCGGAATACTACGAGCAGTACTTC CASSFLGLAERAEYYEQYF
TRBJ2-1 . . TRBV28 TGTGCCAGCAGCCCGTTACGGGGGACTCGTTCCTACAATGAGCAGTTCTTC CASSPLRGTRSYNEQFF
TRBJ2-7 . . TRBV27 TGTGCCAGCAGTCTCAGCCTCGGGACTTTTACCTACGAGCAGTACTTC CASSLSLGTFTYEQYF
TRBJ1-5 . . TRBV27 TGTGCCAGCAGTTTGACAGGACCTCAGCCCCAGCATTTT CASSLTGPQPQHF
TRBJ2-2 . . TRBV15 TGTGCCACCAGCAGAGATCGAGCGGTTGCCGGGGAGCTGTTTTTT CATSRDRAVAGELFF
TRBJ2-4 . . TRBV4-3 TGCGCCAGCAGCCAAGACGGCGGGCTAGCCAAAAACATTCAGTACTTC CASSQDGGLAKNIQYF
TRBJ1-5 . . TRBV4-1 TGCGCCAGCAGCCTCGAGGGGCAGCCCCAGCATTTT CASSLEGQPQHF
TRBJ2-7 . TRBD2 TRBV4-3 TGCGCCAGCAGCCAAGATTTGAGTAGCGGGAGAAGGGCGCAGTACTTC CASSQDLSSGRRAQYF
TRBJ2-1 . TRBD1 TRBV4-3 TGCGCCAGCAGCCAGGACGGACAGGGACCATACAATGAGCAGTTCTTC CASSQDGQGPYNEQFF
TRBJ2-1 . . TRBV19 TGTGCCAGTAGTGATGCCGGCTTAAGCAATGAGCAGTTCTTC CASSDAGLSNEQFF
TRBJ2-6 . . TRBV27 TGTGCCAGCAGTTTCATAAGGACCTCTGGGGCCAACGTCCTGACTTTC CASSFIRTSGANVLTF
TRBJ2-1 . . TRBV27 TGTGCCAGCAGTTTTGCGGGGCGTCCCAACAACAATGAGCAGTTCTTC CASSFAGRPNNNEQFF
TRBJ1-1 few . TRBV5-4 TGTGCCAGCAGCCCATTTGACAGTAACCTAAAAGCTTTCTTT CASSPFDSNLKAFF
TRBJ2-7 . . TRBV27 TGTGCCAGCAGTCCCCTGAGGAGGGGGCGGATCGAGCAGTACTTC CASSPLRRGRIEQYF
TRBJ1-3 . TRBD1 TRBV5-1 TGCGCCAGCAGCTTAGGGGAGGACAGGGCCGACTTCTCTGGAAACACCATATATTTT CASSLGEDRADFSGNTIYF
TRBJ2-7 . . TRBV19 TGTGCCAGTAGTATATACAGTGCCTACTCCTCGTCCGACTCCTACGAGCAGTACTTC CASSIYSAYSSSDSYEQYF
TRBJ1-1 . . TRBV27 TGTGCCAGCAGTTTATGGGGGGATGACACTGAAGCTTTCTTT CASSLWGDDTEAFF
TRBJ1-1 . TRBD1 TRBV9 TGTGCCAGCAGCGGCATCCCACGGGACAGGGGCAGTGAAACTGAAGCTTTCTTT CASSGIPRDRGSETEAFF
TRBJ1-5 once TRBD1 TRBV19 TGTGCCAGTAGAGACAGGGAGCACAATCAGCCCCAGCATTTT CASRDREHNQPQHF
TRBJ2-7 . . TRBV6-9 TGTGCCAGCAGTTACTCGAGTACCTACGAGCAGTACTTC CASSYSSTYEQYF
TRBJ2-7 few . TRBV19 TGTGCCAGTAGTAGTGACAGGTTCCACGAGCAGTACTTC CASSSDRFHEQYF
TRBJ2-3 . . TRBV11-2 TGTGCCAGCAGCTTAGTATCGGATACGCAGTATTTT CASSLVSDTQYF
TRBJ2-1 . . TRBV27 TGTGCCAGCAGTTTCGGACCAAGCTCCTACAATGAGCAGTTCTTC CASSFGPSSYNEQFF
TRBJ1-5 . . TRBV15 TGTGCCACCAGCAGAGATGTGTCCCGGGGTCAGCCCCAGCATTTT CATSRDVSRGQPQHF
TRBJ2-2 . . TRBV2 TGTGCCAGCAGTGGAAAGGGAAACACCGGGGAGCTGTTTTTT CASSGKGNTGELFF
TRBJ1-1 . . TRBV21-1 TGTGCCAGCAGGTACTCACTAGCTACAACAATTCGCACTGAAGCTTTCTTT CASRYSLATTIRTEAFF
TRBJ2-5 . . TRBV2 TGTGCCAGCAGGGGAGCGGAACGGGGGCAAGAGACCCAGTACTTC CASRGAERGQETQYF
TRBJ2-7 . . TRBV9 TGTGCCAGCAGCGTAGGAATCCGTGCCCACGAGCAGTACTTC CASSVGIRAHEQYF
TRBJ2-1 . . TRBV14 TGTGCCAGCAGCCAAGATCGTACTCCCTCCTACAATGAGCAGTTCTTC CASSQDRTPSYNEQFF
TRBJ2-5 . . TRBV28 TGTGCCAGCAGCCCCACACAGCCACAAGAGACCCAGTACTTC CASSPTQPQETQYF
TRBJ1-1 . . TRBV9 TGTGCCAGCAGCGTAGTAATGAACACTGAAGCTTTCTTT CASSVVMNTEAFF
TRBJ2-1 . . TRBV30 TGTGCCTGGAGTGGGGGTAGCTCCTACAATGAGCAGTTCTTC CAWSGGSSYNEQFF
TRBJ1-1 few . TRBV10-2 TGCGCCAGCGTCGGACAGCTGAACACTGAAGCTTTCTTT CASVGQLNTEAFF
TRBJ2-5 . . TRBV29-1 TGCAGTGTGGGGTACGGACTCCAAGAGACCCAGTACTTC CSVGYGLQETQYF
TRBJ2-1 . . TRBV27 TGTGCCAGCAGCTCCTTTGGATACCTCTACAATGAGCAGTTCTTC CASSSFGYLYNEQFF
TRBJ2-2 . TRBD1 TRBV7-8 TGTGCCAGCAGCTTCGGGACAGGGGCGTTTTTCAGCACCGGGGAGCTGTTTTTT CASSFGTGAFFSTGELFF
TRBJ2-3 . . TRBV11-2 TGTGCCAGCAGCCCCGAGACAGATACGCAGTATTTT CASSPETDTQYF
TRBJ2-7 once TRBD1 TRBV7-9 TGTGCCAGCAGCCTTTGGACAGGAACTTTCTACGAGCAGTACTTC CASSLWTGTFYEQYF
TRBJ2-1 . TRBD2 TRBV6-1 TGTTCATTAGCGGGAGGTCCTTTTGAGCAGTTCTTC CSLAGGPFEQFF
TRBJ2-1 . TRBD2 TRBV6-5 TGTGCCAGCAGTCCCCAGCGGGAGGCCTACAATGAGCAGTTCTTC CASSPQREAYNEQFF
TRBJ2-7 once TRBD2 TRBV6-1 TGTGCCAGCAGGACCCAGGTAGCGGGAGTAAACGAGCAGTACTTC CASRTQVAGVNEQYF
TRBJ1-2 . . TRBV27 TGTGCCAGCAGTTTATCCCTAGATAACTATGGCTACACCTTC CASSLSLDNYGYTF
TRBJ2-2 . . TRBV4-1 TGCGCCAGCAGCCATACATCCCTGTGGTACGGGGAGCTGTTTTTT CASSHTSLWYGELFF
TRBJ2-2 . . TRBV28 TGTGCCAGCAGTGGGTCGGGGGACACCGGGGAGCTGTTTTTT CASSGSGDTGELFF
TRBJ2-2 . . TRBV11-2 TGTGCCAGCAGCTTACTAGGGGAGCTGTTTTTT CASSLLGELFF